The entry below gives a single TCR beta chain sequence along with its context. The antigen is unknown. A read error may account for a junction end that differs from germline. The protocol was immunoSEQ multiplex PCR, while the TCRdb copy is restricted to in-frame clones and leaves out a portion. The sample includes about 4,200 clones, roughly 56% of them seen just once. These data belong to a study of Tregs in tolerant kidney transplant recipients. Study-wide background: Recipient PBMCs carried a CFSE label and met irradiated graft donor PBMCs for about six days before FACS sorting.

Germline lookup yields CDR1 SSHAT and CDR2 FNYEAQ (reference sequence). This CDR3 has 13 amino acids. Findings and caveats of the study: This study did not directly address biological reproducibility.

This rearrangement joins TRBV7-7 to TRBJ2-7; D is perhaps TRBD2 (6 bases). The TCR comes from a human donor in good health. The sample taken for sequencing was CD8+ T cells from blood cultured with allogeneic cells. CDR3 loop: CASSLEVRGEQYF. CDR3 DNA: TGTGCTAGCAGCTTAGAGGTCCGGGGGGAGCAGTACTTC.